Presented here are 17 T cell receptor beta chains from one specimen sequenced in a study of blood T cells in healthy people across ages. With a J-beta primer mix and a sample-barcoded 5' primer, a second PCR ran about 7 to 12 cycles. TCRdb re-called the 5' RACE reads with MiXCR, one entry per CDR3 protein. The table includes about a million distinct CDR3 sequences, more than 30% detected once. Sequenced sample: blood. The source of these receptors is a man between 18 and 35 years old in good health.

The chain employs TRBV28 and TRBJ2-4; tentative D call: TRBD2 (7 bases). Germline V CDR1 and CDR2: MDHEN, SYDVKM. The ends were cut back, 5 bases at V and 2 bases at J, with 13 bases in the middle. This CDR3 comprises 15 residues. In nucleotides, the CDR3 is TGTGCCAGCAGTCAAGGGGGGGGGACCAAAAACATTCAGTACTTC. Protein sequence: CASSQGGGTKNIQYF.

This clonotype occurred a few times. The genes are TRBV12-3 or TRBV12-4 and TRBJ2-1; D call uncertain. This CDR3 is 15 amino acids long. V lost 6 bases, J lost 0 bases, and 12 bases lay in between. The CDR3 is CASSLSDNSYNEQFF. CDR3 sequence (DNA): TGTGCCAGCAGCCTCAGTGACAACTCCTACAATGAGCAGTTCTTC.

The CDR3 sequence is CASSLSPRLAIHEQYF. The DNA for the CDR3 is TGTGCCAGCAGCTTATCCCCGAGACTAGCGATTCACGAGCAGTACTTC. The chain carries TRBV7-2 and TRBJ2-4; 8 nucleotides match TRBD2. TRBJ2-7 matches the DNA end more closely, so the J call is doubtful. The CDR3 runs to 16 residues. CDR1 and CDR2 (germline): SGHTA, FQGNSA.

This clonotype occurred once. J is TRBJ2-1 and V is TRBV12-3 or TRBV12-4; 12 nucleotides line up with TRBD2. V lost 6 bases, J lost 6 bases, and 9 bases stayed unmatched. The CDR3 totals 16 residues. The CDR3 reads CASSRRTSGAFNEQFF. The CDR3 DNA reads as TGTGCCAGCAGCCGTCGGACTAGCGGGGCCTTCAATGAGCAGTTCTTC.

This clonotype was counted ten times or more. This chain joins TRBV6-5 and TRBJ1-1; the D gene is possibly TRBD1 (5 bases). The germline V and J ends were trimmed by 6 bases and 3 bases, with 8 bases remaining between them. CDR1 and CDR2 from the germline V gene are MNHEY and SVGAGI. The CDR3 covers 12 residues. CDR3 in DNA: TGTGCCAGCAGCCGAGGGGACACTGAAGCTTTCTTT. The encoded protein is CASSRGDTEAFF.

In this sample, this clonotype turned up a few times. Mismatch with germline at one junction end may stem from a read error. This chain joins TRBV25-1 and TRBJ2-5; D not certain. Germline CDR1 is MGHDK and CDR2 is SYGVNS. This CDR3 has 14 amino acids. DNA for the CDR3: TGTGCCAGCAGTGAAGGGCGATACCAAGGGACCCAGTACTTC. It codes for CASSEGRYQGTQYF. Based on the CDR3 plus reference TRBV25-1 and TRBJ2-5, the full variable domain is EADIYQTPRYLVIGTGKKITLECSQTMGHDKMYWYQQDPGMELHLIHYSYGVNSTEKGDLSSESTVSRIRTEHFPLTLESARPSHTSQYLCASSEGRYQGTQYFGPGTRLLVL.

The table lists this clonotype with a few counts. This rearrangement joins TRBV12-3 or TRBV12-4 to TRBJ1-5; D ambiguous. This CDR3 is built from 14 residues. With 5 bases removed from V and 4 bases from J, the gap between germline ends came to 12 bases. CDR3 nucleotides: TGTGCCAGCAGTCCCTCGGGGAGGAATCAGCCCCAGCATTTT. Its translation: CASSPSGRNQPQHF.

This clonotype was detected only a few times. This rearrangement joins TRBV5-1 to TRBJ2-1, with 10 bases fitting TRBD2. CDR3 length: 15 residues. J lost 10 bases, V lost 1 base, and 8 bases had no gene match. Germline CDR1 and CDR2: SGHRS and YFSETQ. In nucleotides, the CDR3 is TGCGCCAGCAGCTTGACACCTAGCGGGGGAGGGGAGCAGTTCTTC. Amino acid sequence: CASSLTPSGGGEQFF. Full variable domain (missing parts from reference TRBV5-1 and TRBJ2-1): KAGVTQTPRYLIKTRGQQVTLSCSPISGHRSVSWYQQTPGQGLQFLFEYFSETQRNKGNFPGRFSGRQFSNSRSEMNVSTLELGDSALYLCASSLTPSGGGEQFFGPGTRLTVL.

V gene TRBV12-3 or TRBV12-4 combines with J gene TRBJ1-3; unclear D gene. CDR3 length: 19 residues. Trimming took 10 bases from V and 0 from J, leaving 28 bases between them. DNA for the CDR3: TGTGCCAACCGGCAGACCCCAAGGAGCGGGCCAGGCTCTGGAAACACCATATATTTT. Translated, it gives CANRQTPRSGPGSGNTIYF.

CDR3 sequence (DNA): TGCGCCAGCAGCCATGATGGGTCAGGAACGATAGCAGATACGCAGTATTTT. Its translation: CASSHDGSGTIADTQYF. The chain couples TRBV4-1 to TRBJ2-3, with unresolved D. V dropped 3 bases and J dropped 4 bases, with 20 bases sitting between them. Germline values: CDR1 MGHRA, CDR2 YSYEKL. The CDR3 is made up of 17 amino acids.

The rearrangement links TRBV6-6 to TRBJ1-5; D remains ambiguous. The CDR3 has 14 residues. CDR1 and CDR2 (germline): MNHNY, SVGAGI (reference sequence). Trimming left V 6 bases short and J 3 bases short, with 12 bases between. This CDR3 reads CASRDAQTNQPQHF. The CDR3 nucleotides read TGTGCCAGCAGGGACGCCCAGACCAATCAGCCCCAGCATTTT.

The rearrangement joins TRBV11-2 to TRBJ1-4; the D gene is possibly TRBD1 (5 bases). The V gene's germline CDR1 is SGHAT and CDR2 FQNNGV. Trimming cost V 3 bases and J 7 bases, with 12 bases left between them. The CDR3 contains 14 residues. CDR3 nucleotide sequence: TGTGCCAGCAGCTTTGGGACGAGGATTGAAAAACTGTTTTTT. It encodes CASSFGTRIEKLFF.

CDR3 nucleotides: TGTGCCAGCAGGCCAACAGGGTTAAACCAGCCCCAGCATTTT. Translation gives CASRPTGLNQPQHF. This chain connects TRBV6-5 to TRBJ1-5; weak D call: TRBD1 (6 bases). The V gene lost 6 bases and the J gene lost 7 bases, with 16 bases spanning the gap. This CDR3 has 14 residues. Germline V gives CDR1 MNHEY, CDR2 SVGAGI.

The chain recombines TRBV13 with TRBJ2-7, with 7 bases lining up with TRBD1. This CDR3 has 16 residues. V gave up 6 bases and J gave up 7 bases; unmatched junction bases: 18. Germline V CDR1 and CDR2: PRHDT, FYEKMQ (reference sequence). CDR3 residues: CASSPPGQPFYNEQYF. Written as DNA, the CDR3 is TGTGCCAGCAGTCCTCCGGGACAGCCTTTTTACAATGAGCAGTACTTC.

This sequence joins TRBV20-1 and TRBJ2-3, with D perhaps TRBD2 (5 bases). This CDR3 is built from 12 residues. Per the germline V gene, CDR1 is DFQATT and CDR2 is SNEGSKA (reference sequence). Trimming took off 4 bases at V and 2 bases at J, with 7 bases between the two ends. CDR3: CSAIDYTDTQYF. The DNA of the CDR3 is TGCAGTGCTATAGACTACACAGATACGCAGTATTTT.

The chain is built from TRBV2 and TRBJ1-2, with TRBD1 identical over 9 bases. Germline-derived CDR1 and CDR2 are SNHLY and FYNNEI. The CDR3 sequence is 14 residues long. Losses at the gene ends were 6 bases for V and 7 bases for J; bases not matched to a gene: 9. CDR3 DNA: TGTGCCAGCAGCCCGGGACAGGGAAAGGGTGGCTACACCTTC. Protein product: CASSPGQGKGGYTF. Full variable domain (remainder filled in from reference TRBV2 and TRBJ1-2): EPEVTQTPSHQVTQMGQEVILRCVPISNHLYFYWYRQILGQKVEFLVSFYNNEISEKSEIFDDQFSVERPDGSNFTLKIRSTKLEDSAMYFCASSPGQGKGGYTFGSGTRLTVV.

The chain is built from TRBV27 and TRBJ1-1, with a possible D match to TRBD1 (5 bases). V gave up 5 bases and J gave up 2 bases, with 21 bases separating them. This CDR3 spans 17 amino acids. The germline gives CDR1 MNHEY, CDR2 SMNVEV (reference sequence). In nucleotides, the CDR3 is TGTGCCAGCAGTCCCGCCAGGGCGGCTTGGGGAAACACTGAAGCTTTCTTT. Encoded protein: CASSPARAAWGNTEAFF.